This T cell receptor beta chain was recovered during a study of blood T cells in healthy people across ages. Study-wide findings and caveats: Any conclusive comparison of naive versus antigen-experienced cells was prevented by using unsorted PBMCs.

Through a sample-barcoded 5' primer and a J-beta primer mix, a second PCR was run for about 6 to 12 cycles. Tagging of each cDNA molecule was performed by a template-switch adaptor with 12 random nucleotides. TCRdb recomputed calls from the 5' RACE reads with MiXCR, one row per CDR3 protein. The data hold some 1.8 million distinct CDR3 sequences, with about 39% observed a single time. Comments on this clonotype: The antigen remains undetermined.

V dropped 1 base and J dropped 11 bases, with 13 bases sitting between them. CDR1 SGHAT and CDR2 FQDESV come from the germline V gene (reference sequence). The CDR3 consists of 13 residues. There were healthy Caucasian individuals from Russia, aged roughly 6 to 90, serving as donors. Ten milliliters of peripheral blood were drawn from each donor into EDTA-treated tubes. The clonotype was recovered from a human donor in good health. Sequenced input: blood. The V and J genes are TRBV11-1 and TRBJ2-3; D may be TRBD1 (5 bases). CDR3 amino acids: CASSLVTGTRQYF. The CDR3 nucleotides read TGTGCCAGCAGCTTAGTAACAGGAACAAGGCAGTATTTT. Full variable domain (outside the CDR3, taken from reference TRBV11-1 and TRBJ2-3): EAEVAQSPRYKITEKSQAVAFWCDPISGHATLYWYRQILGQGPELLVQFQDESVVDDSQLPKDRFSAERLKGVDSTLKIQPAELGDSAMYLCASSLVTGTRQYFGPGTRLTVL.